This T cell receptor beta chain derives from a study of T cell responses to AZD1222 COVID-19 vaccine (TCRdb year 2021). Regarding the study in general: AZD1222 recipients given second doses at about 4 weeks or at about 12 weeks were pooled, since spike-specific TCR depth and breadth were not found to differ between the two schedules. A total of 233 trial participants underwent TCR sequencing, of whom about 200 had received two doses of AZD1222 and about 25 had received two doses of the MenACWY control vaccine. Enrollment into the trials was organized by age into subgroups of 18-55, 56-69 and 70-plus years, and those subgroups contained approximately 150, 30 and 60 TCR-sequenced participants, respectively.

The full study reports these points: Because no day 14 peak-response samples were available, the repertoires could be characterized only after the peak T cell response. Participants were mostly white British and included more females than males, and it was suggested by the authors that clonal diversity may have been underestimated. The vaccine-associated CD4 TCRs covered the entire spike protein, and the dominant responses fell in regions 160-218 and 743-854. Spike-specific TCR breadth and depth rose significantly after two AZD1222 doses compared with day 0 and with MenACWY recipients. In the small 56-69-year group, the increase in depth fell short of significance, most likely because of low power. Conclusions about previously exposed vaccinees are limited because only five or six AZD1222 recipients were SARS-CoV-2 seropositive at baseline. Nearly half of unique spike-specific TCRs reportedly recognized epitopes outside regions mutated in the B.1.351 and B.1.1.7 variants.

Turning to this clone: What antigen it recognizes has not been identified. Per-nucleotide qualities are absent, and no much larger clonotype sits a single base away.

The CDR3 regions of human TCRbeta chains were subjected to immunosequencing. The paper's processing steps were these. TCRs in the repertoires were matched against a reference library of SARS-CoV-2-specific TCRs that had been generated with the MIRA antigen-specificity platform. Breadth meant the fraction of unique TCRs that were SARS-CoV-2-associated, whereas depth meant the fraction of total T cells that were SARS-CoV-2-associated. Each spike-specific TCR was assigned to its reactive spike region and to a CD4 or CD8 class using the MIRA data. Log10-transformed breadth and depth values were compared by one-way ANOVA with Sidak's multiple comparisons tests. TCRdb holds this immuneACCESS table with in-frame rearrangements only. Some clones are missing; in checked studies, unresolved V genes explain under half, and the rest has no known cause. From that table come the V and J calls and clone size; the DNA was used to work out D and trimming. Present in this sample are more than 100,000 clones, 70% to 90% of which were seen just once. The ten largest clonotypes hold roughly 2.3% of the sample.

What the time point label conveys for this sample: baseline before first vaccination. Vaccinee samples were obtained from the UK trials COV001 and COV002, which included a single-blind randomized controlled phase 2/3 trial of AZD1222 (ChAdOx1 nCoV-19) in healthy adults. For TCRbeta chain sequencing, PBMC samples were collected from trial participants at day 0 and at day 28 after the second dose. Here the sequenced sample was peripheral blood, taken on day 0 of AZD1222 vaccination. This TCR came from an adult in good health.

The encoded CDR3 is CASTGAYSNQPQHF. The nucleotides read TGTGCCAGCACGGGGGCATATAGCAATCAGCCCCAGCATTTT. The chain is assembled from TRBV28 and TRBJ1-5; 6 matching bases give a weak D call of TRBD1. Spanning cysteine to phenylalanine, the CDR3 consists of 14 amino acids. The read is trimmed to its CDR3 DNA, 42 bases read in frame from base 1. A distance of 10 bases separates the germline ends of V and J, which lose 7 bases and 0 bases respectively. Via the germline V gene, CDR1 is MDHEN and CDR2 SYDVKM.